This T cell receptor (beta chain) was obtained from a study of a mutant IDH1 vaccine in newly diagnosed glioma. This CDR3 region has 14 residues. V dropped 7 bases and J dropped 4 bases, with 16 bases sitting between them. Germline V lookup: CDR1 SGHTA, CDR2 FQGNSA. Time point of the sample: baseline, week 1 (first vaccination visit). The treatment was: pre-vaccination baseline after standard-of-care therapy. Some clones are missing from TCRdb's copy, which holds only in-frame ones; the method was immunoSEQ multiplex PCR. The table has 50,000 to 75,000 clones, 80% to 95% seen once. Sample: PBMCs, taken from a glioma patient treated with radiotherapy, temozolomide or both. The sequence was collected from a man between 45 and 60 years old with glioma. The chain has TRBV7-2 and TRBJ1-1, with D perhaps matching TRBD1 (6 bases). In DNA, the CDR3 is TGTGCCAGCATTCTAGGGGGGAGCGGCACTGAAGCTTTCTTT. Amino acids: CASILGGSGTEAFF.